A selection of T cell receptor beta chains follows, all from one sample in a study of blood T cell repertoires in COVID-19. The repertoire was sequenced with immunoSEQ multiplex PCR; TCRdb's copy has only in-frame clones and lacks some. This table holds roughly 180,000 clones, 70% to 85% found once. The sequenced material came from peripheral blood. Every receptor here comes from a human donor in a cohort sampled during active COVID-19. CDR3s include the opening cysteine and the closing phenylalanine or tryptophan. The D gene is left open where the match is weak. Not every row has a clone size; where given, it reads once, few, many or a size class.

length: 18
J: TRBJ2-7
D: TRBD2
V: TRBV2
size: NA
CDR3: CASSDTSGDRRVTYEQYF
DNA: TGTGCCAGCAGTGATACTAGCGGGGATCGGAGGGTTACCTACGAGCAGTACTTC

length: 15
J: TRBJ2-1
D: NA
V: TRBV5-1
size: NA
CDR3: CASSLFSREGNEQFF
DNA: TGCGCCAGCAGCTTGTTTTCCAGGGAAGGCAATGAGCAGTTCTTC

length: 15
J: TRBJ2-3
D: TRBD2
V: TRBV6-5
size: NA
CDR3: CASSRLASATDTQYF
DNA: TGTGCCAGCAGTCGACTAGCGTCAGCCACAGATACGCAGTATTTT

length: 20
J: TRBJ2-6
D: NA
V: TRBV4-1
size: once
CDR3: CASSQEVEGALPLGANVLTF
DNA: TGCGCCAGCAGCCAAGAAGTGGAGGGGGCCCTCCCCCTTGGGGCCAACGTCCTGACTTTC

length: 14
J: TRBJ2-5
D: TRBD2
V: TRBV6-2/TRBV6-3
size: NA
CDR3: CASSYGTSGETQYF
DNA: TGTGCCAGCAGTTACGGGACTAGCGGAGAGACCCAGTACTTC

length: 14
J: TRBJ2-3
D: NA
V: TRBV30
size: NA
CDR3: CAWSVGSAADTQYF
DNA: TGTGCCTGGAGTGTAGGAAGCGCCGCAGATACGCAGTATTTT

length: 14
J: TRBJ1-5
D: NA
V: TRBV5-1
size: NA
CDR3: CASSLGTPNQPQHF
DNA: TGCGCCAGCAGCTTAGGGACACCTAATCAGCCCCAGCATTTT

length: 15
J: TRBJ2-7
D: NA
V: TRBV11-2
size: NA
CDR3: CASSLVTGVGYEQYF
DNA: TGTGCCAGCAGCTTAGTCACGGGGGTGGGCTACGAGCAGTACTTC

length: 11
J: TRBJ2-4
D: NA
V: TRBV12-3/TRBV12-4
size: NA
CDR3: CASSKTVLRYF
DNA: TGTGCCAGCAGCAAGACAGTTCTCCGATACTTC

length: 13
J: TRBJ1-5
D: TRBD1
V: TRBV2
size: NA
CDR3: CASKGQERQPQHF
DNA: TGTGCCAGCAAGGGACAGGAACGACAGCCCCAGCATTTT

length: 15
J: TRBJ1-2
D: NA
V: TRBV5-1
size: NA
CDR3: CASSLDQTPNYGYTF
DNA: TGCGCCAGCAGCTTGGATCAGACTCCTAACTATGGCTACACCTTC

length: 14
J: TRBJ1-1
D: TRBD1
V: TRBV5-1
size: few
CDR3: CASSSGQDNTEAFF
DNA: TGCGCCAGCAGCTCCGGACAGGATAACACTGAAGCTTTCTTT

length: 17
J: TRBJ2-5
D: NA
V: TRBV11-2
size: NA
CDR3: CASTTDSKIWYQETQYF
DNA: TGTGCCAGCACCACAGACAGTAAGATTTGGTACCAAGAGACCCAGTACTTC

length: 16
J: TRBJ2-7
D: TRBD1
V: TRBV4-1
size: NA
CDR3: CASSQDLGRQGYEQYF
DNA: TGCGCCAGCAGCCAAGATTTAGGGAGACAGGGGTACGAGCAGTACTTC

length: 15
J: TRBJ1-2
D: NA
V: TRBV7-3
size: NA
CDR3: CASSLSGGPGYGYTF
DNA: TGTGCCAGCAGCTTATCGGGGGGCCCAGGATATGGCTACACCTTC